Shown below are 19 T cell receptor beta chains from a single sample sequenced in a study of cytotoxic CD8 clonotypes in ibrutinib-treated CLL. This table comes from immunoSEQ multiplex PCR, and its TCRdb copy is limited to in-frame clones, with some not included. The top ten hold under 15% of the sample, which has approximately 200,000 clones, roughly 72% seen once. The sequencing used PBMCs, collected after 24 months of ibrutinib treatment. The source is a human donor with chronic lymphocytic leukemia.

The chain combines TRBV30 with TRBJ2-1; 7 bases are shared with TRBD2. The V and J ends lost 4 bases and 8 bases, in that order; junction bases with no gene match: 17. Germline CDR1 GTSNPN, CDR2 SVGIG (reference sequence). The CDR3 is 16 residues long. CDR3 in DNA: TGTGCCTGGATTGAACTGAGGGAGGGACCCGGGGATGAGCAGTTCTTC. It translates to CAWIELREGPGDEQFF.

The CDR3: CASSISTGIVPGYTF. The CDR3 nucleotides read TGTGCCAGTAGTATTAGTACAGGGATCGTTCCTGGCTACACCTTC. The chain links TRBV19 to TRBJ1-2; D is perhaps TRBD1 (6 bases). V lost 3 bases, J lost 7 bases, and 18 bases lay in between. Per germline, CDR1 LNHDA and CDR2 SQIVND (reference sequence). The CDR3 length is 15 residues.

This clone was recorded once. The gene calls are TRBV29-1 and TRBJ2-7, with a possible D match to TRBD2 (5 bases). Looked up from germline, CDR1 is SQVTM and CDR2 is ANQGSEA. CDR3 length equals 11 residues. The V and J ends lost 4 bases and 5 bases respectively, with 9 bases between them. The CDR3 protein is CSVVTSNEQYF. The DNA for the CDR3 is TGCAGCGTTGTCACTAGTAACGAGCAGTACTTC.

The DNA for the CDR3 is TGTGCCATCAGTACAGGGTCGGGCAATCAGCCCCAGCATTTT. Amino acids: CAISTGSGNQPQHF. This chain links TRBV10-3 with TRBJ1-5; tentative D call: TRBD1 (6 bases). The V and J ends lost 5 bases and 2 bases respectively, with 10 bases between them. The CDR3 sequence is 14 residues long. From germline, CDR1 is ENHRY and CDR2 SYGVKD.

This clone was recorded only once. The chain carries TRBV28 and TRBJ2-7; D ambiguous. There are 13 residues in the CDR3. Between the trimmed V and J ends, which lost 10 bases and 1 base, there was a span of 14 bases. Looked up from germline, CDR1 is MDHEN and CDR2 is SYDVKM. The chain's CDR3 is CATQVGASYEQYF. In DNA form, the CDR3 reads TGTGCCACCCAAGTGGGCGCTTCCTACGAGCAGTACTTC.

Only a few counts were recorded for this clone. The V call is TRBV4-2, the J call TRBJ2-7, with 10 bases matching TRBD2. Germline loops: CDR1 LGHNA, CDR2 YNFKEQ. V dropped 3 bases and J dropped 2; count of bases not matched to a gene: 1. The CDR3 has 14 amino acids. The CDR3 is CASSQGLATYEQYF. The CDR3 bases are TGTGCCAGCAGCCAGGGACTAGCGACCTACGAGCAGTACTTC.

V and J are TRBV5-1 and TRBJ2-1; no reliable D call. The CDR3 has 18 amino acids. V dropped 0 bases and J dropped 5 bases, with 21 bases sitting between them. Germline V gives CDR1 SGHRS, CDR2 YFSETQ. DNA of the CDR3: TGCGCCAGCAGCTTGGCCCCCTCAGGTTCCCTATTAAACAATGAGCAGTTCTTC. Protein sequence: CASSLAPSGSLLNNEQFF.

This clone was detected only a few times. This chain uses TRBV4-2 with TRBJ2-1; tentative D call: TRBD2 (5 bases). The CDR3 has 15 amino acids. The germline V gene encodes CDR1 LGHNA and CDR2 YNFKEQ. Trimming removed 3 bases at V and 0 bases at J, with 9 bases between. In DNA form, the CDR3 reads TGTGCCAGCAGCCATGGACTTAACTCCTACAATGAGCAGTTCTTC. Residues: CASSHGLNSYNEQFF.

The gene calls are TRBV10-3 and TRBJ2-7; D is possibly TRBD2 (5 bases). With 6 bases removed from V and 0 bases from J, the gap between germline ends came to 12 bases. Germline V CDR1 and CDR2: ENHRY, SYGVKD. The length of the CDR3 is 14 residues. The CDR3 DNA reads TGTGCCATCAGCCCCGGGGAAATCTCCTACGAGCAGTACTTC. Encoded protein: CAISPGEISYEQYF.

There are a few counts of this clone. The genes are TRBV19 and TRBJ1-2, with a weak D call TRBD1 (6 bases). Germline values: CDR1 LNHDA, CDR2 SQIVND (reference sequence). The ends were cut back, 5 bases at V and 7 bases at J, with 17 bases in the middle. The CDR3 extends over 14 amino acids. DNA for the CDR3: TGTGCCAGTAGTCCCTGGGGGCAGGGGATTGGCTACACCTTC. This sequence encodes CASSPWGQGIGYTF.

This chain links TRBV28 with TRBJ2-7, with D possibly called TRBD1 or TRBD2 (5 bases each). The CDR3 is 15 amino acids. Germline CDR1 and CDR2: MDHEN and SYDVKM. The V end was cut by 6 bases, the J end by 0 bases, with 15 bases between. The CDR3 sequence: CASRPTRDGSYEQYF. The CDR3 nucleotides are TGTGCCAGCAGACCGACCCGGGACGGCTCCTACGAGCAGTACTTC.

The CDR3: CASSLAPAGGNTGELFF. The CDR3 DNA reads as TGCGCCAGCAGCTTGGCTCCGGCGGGAGGGAACACCGGGGAGCTGTTTTTT. The chain has TRBV5-1 and TRBJ2-2; 8 nucleotides line up with TRBD2. V shed 0 bases and J 1 base; nucleotides not matched to a gene: 5. The CDR3 sequence is 17 residues long. CDR1 and CDR2 from the germline V gene are SGHRS and YFSETQ. Using reference TRBV5-1 and TRBJ2-2 for the parts outside the CDR3, the full variable domain is KAGVTQTPRYLIKTRGQQVTLSCSPISGHRSVSWYQQTPGQGLQFLFEYFSETQRNKGNFPGRFSGRQFSNSRSEMNVSTLELGDSALYLCASSLAPAGGNTGELFFGEGSRLTVL.

This clone was counted a few times. CDR3 residues: CASSLQRSTDTQYF. DNA for the CDR3: TGTGCCAGCAGCTTACAGCGGAGCACAGATACGCAGTATTTT. The chain has TRBV7-2 and TRBJ2-3; D perhaps matches TRBD2 (5 bases). Trimming removed 2 bases from V and 0 bases from J, with 6 bases in between. The CDR3 runs to 14 residues. The germline CDR1 and CDR2 sequences are SGHTA and FQGNSA. The variable domain in full, with the rest retrieved from reference TRBV7-2 and TRBJ2-3, is GAGVSQSPSNKVTEKGKDVELRCDPISGHTALYWYRQSLGQGLEFLIYFQGNSAPDKSGLPSDRFSAERTGGSVSTLTIQRTQQEDSAVYLCASSLQRSTDTQYFGPGTRLTVL.

This chain connects TRBV7-2 to TRBJ2-6; D ambiguous. V was pared by 3 bases and J by 4 bases, with 4 bases between. Germline V gives CDR1 SGHTA, CDR2 FQGNSA. This CDR3 is 13 amino acids long. This CDR3 reads CASSFRGANVLTF. The CDR3 DNA is TGTGCCAGCAGCTTTCGGGGGGCCAACGTCCTGACTTTC.

This chain joins TRBV11-2 and TRBJ2-5; D remains ambiguous. This CDR3 is built from 14 residues. The germline V gene encodes CDR1 SGHAT and CDR2 FQNNGV. Trimming stripped 1 base from V and 2 bases from J, with 8 bases between. The CDR3 protein is CASSLGTIQETQYF. The CDR3 bases are TGTGCCAGCAGCTTAGGGACGATACAAGAGACCCAGTACTTC.

The genes are TRBV6-5 and TRBJ1-2; 8 bases align to TRBD1. The CDR3 is 14 amino acids. J was trimmed by 3 bases and V by 4 bases; bases with no gene match: 4. Germline CDR1 reads MNHEY; CDR2 reads SVGAGI. CDR3 in amino acids: CASSLPGQDYGYTF. The CDR3 DNA reads TGTGCCAGCAGTTTGCCGGGACAGGACTATGGCTACACCTTC.

J is TRBJ2-2 and V is TRBV5-6; 8 nucleotides line up with TRBD1. The V and J ends lost 4 bases and 4 bases, in that order; junction bases with no gene match: 6. Germline V CDR1 and CDR2: SGHDT, YYEEEE. The CDR3 length is 15 residues. CDR3 residues: CASSLDRGSTGELFF. CDR3 bases: TGTGCCAGCAGCCTTGACAGGGGTAGCACCGGGGAGCTGTTTTTT.

The chain joins TRBV5-1 to TRBJ2-1; 8 bases are shared with TRBD2. CDR1 is SGHRS and CDR2 is YFSETQ in the germline V gene. The CDR3 contains 13 residues. With V trimmed by 4 bases and J by 9 bases, 6 bases remained unmatched. CDR3 in amino acids: CASSMTSEGEQFF. The DNA of the CDR3 is TGCGCCAGCAGCATGACTAGCGAGGGTGAGCAGTTCTTC. The full variable domain, completed using reference TRBV5-1 and TRBJ2-1, is KAGVTQTPRYLIKTRGQQVTLSCSPISGHRSVSWYQQTPGQGLQFLFEYFSETQRNKGNFPGRFSGRQFSNSRSEMNVSTLELGDSALYLCASSMTSEGEQFFGPGTRLTVL.

The V call is TRBV7-2, the J call TRBJ2-7, with D uncertain. CDR3 length: 13 amino acids. Trimming removed 5 bases at V and 2 bases at J, with 10 bases between. Per germline, CDR1 SGHTA and CDR2 FQGNSA. CDR3 sequence reads: CASSARIPYEQYF. The CDR3 DNA sequence: TGTGCCAGCAGCGCTAGGATTCCCTACGAGCAGTACTTC.